These T cell receptor beta chains were read from a single sample in a study of cytomegalovirus exposure and HLA in healthy donors. This table comes from immunoSEQ multiplex PCR, and its TCRdb copy is limited to in-frame clones, with some not included. The repertoire consists of 95,000 to 100,000 clones, with 60% to 75% occurring once and the leading ten covering under 2%. Sequencing was carried out using PBMCs. Every receptor here comes from a woman between 35 and 50 years old in good health and CMV-seronegative. Both conserved end residues are trimmed from each CDR3.

v_gene	len	j_gene	CDR3aa
TRBV2	13	TRBJ2-1	ASNREGVSYNEQF
TRBV11-3	14	TRBJ1-2	ASNFRGGREDYGYT
TRBV18	11	TRBJ2-1	ASSGTSVNEQF
TRBV9	12	TRBJ2-1	ASSAGQGNNEQF
TRBV6-1	12	TRBJ2-7	ASSEAGGPGEQY
TRBV11-2	11	TRBJ1-1	ASSLVYQAEAF
TRBV5-1	14	TRBJ2-3	ASSLEGIPSTDSQY
TRBV7-8	11	TRBJ2-5	ASSSRTKETQY
TRBV18	12	TRBJ1-1	ASSPGTRNTEAF
TRBV7-3	13	TRBJ2-1	ASSSGAGGDNEQF
TRBV2	13	TRBJ1-5	ASSGDRGAGQPQH
TRBV7-3	13	TRBJ2-1	ASSLTSGVYNEQF
TRBV18	11	TRBJ1-2	ASSPPGDYGYT
TRBV28	19	TRBJ2-7	ASSLTPGTGGARAPVYEQY
TRBV7-3	14	TRBJ2-2	ASSSGLAGGSGELF
TRBV7-2	12	TRBJ1-2	ASSLARGGYGYT
TRBV28	12	TRBJ1-5	ASSFSGGIQPQH
TRBV7-9	13	TRBJ1-1	ASSWGTGGNTEAF
TRBV28	14	TRBJ2-3	ASSLSSPSDSDTQY
TRBV7-9	13	TRBJ1-1	ASSLEGAGDTEAF
TRBV13	14	TRBJ2-6	ASSSKTGLRANVLT
TRBV7-2	15	TRBJ2-1	ASSLRSGLVSYNEQF
TRBV5-4	16	TRBJ1-2	ASRPVGQGRPVGHGYT
TRBV7-2	14	TRBJ2-5	ASSRMAGTVKETQY
TRBV11-1	13	TRBJ2-5	ASSSTSGSRETQY
TRBV15	10	TRBJ2-7	ATRDRFYEQY
TRBV28	10	TRBJ2-4	ASRGLVNIQY
TRBV11-2	14	TRBJ2-7	ASSLVVGTGNYEQY
TRBV18	11	TRBJ1-1	ASSRQGDTEAF
TRBV2	11	-	ASTETGGSEQY
TRBV6-5	13	TRBJ2-7	ASRSSGTSSYEQY
TRBV5-1	13	TRBJ1-6	ASSSNTGSGSPLH
TRBV29-1	14	TRBJ1-3	SVEAPVTNSGNTIY
TRBV2	13	TRBJ2-7	ASSRQGTRSYEQY
TRBV25-1	11	TRBJ1-2	ASSSTGYYGYT
TRBV29-1	13	TRBJ2-1	SVEEVGGPYNEQF
TRBV7-9	14	TRBJ2-3	SSSHNMGTVPDTQY
TRBV13	13	TRBJ2-3	ASSPPVSPTDTQY
TRBV6-5	10	TRBJ2-1	ASSYGGNEQF
TRBV5-6	15	TRBJ2-1	ASRTGPSGGKHNEQF
TRBV5-4	13	TRBJ1-2	ASSSGGHSNYGYT
TRBV7-9	16	TRBJ2-1	ASSSLEDPSGRRNEQF
TRBV5-4	10	TRBJ1-2	ASSLGQGGYT
TRBV6-1	11	TRBJ2-3	ASTMTSSDTQY
TRBV9	15	TRBJ2-2	ASSPRTSGGNTGELF
TRBV4-2	13	TRBJ1-5	ASSQDSTGNQPQH
TRBV28	13	TRBJ2-7	ASRFREGDGYEQY
TRBV11-3	17	TRBJ2-3	ASSPRGGSGSMEADTQY
TRBV29-1	12	TRBJ2-5	SGDTGNAGETQY
TRBV30	11	TRBJ1-1	AWSGQGPLEAF
TRBV9	13	TRBJ1-1	ASSDSTGEDTEAF
TRBV6-1	15	TRBJ2-5	ASSEGETSGGRETQY
TRBV19	13	TRBJ1-2	ASSLLFGGNYGYT
TRBV9	11	TRBJ1-1	ASSVEYRGRAF